This entry concerns a single TCR beta chain. Measured with immunoSEQ multiplex PCR; TCRdb has only the in-frame clones, and not every one. The table records about 170,000 clones, approximately 90% of them present only once. The data derive from a study of control samples from healthy donors and cancer patients. The CDR3 runs to 13 residues. Per the germline V gene, CDR1 is MGHRA and CDR2 is YSYEKL. V dropped 0 bases and J dropped 8 bases, with 8 bases sitting between them. This TCR derives from a man in his thirties or forties in good health. V and J are TRBV4-1 and TRBJ2-1, with D unresolved. The sequencing sample was made of blood. CDR3 region: CASSQDLRDEQFF. The DNA for the CDR3 is TGCGCCAGCAGCCAAGATCTAAGAGATGAGCAGTTCTTC.